The 25 T cell receptor beta chains given below trace back to one sample, sequenced in a study of blood T cell repertoires in COVID-19 (TCRdb year 2020). Libraries were built with the immunoSEQ multiplex PCR assay. Sourced from immuneACCESS, this table was stored by TCRdb with only in-frame sequences that have V and J called. A share of the clones is absent; for the studies checked, an unresolved V gene accounts for under half, and the remainder has no known explanation. Here the sample has approximately 190,000 clones; 70% to 85% occur a single time. The top ten clones comprise about 5.5% of the sample. The sequenced sample consisted of PBMCs or T cells enriched from blood (not recorded which). The source of these receptors is a woman aged 60 to 75 with acute COVID-19.

A remark on this clone: An end of the junction does not agree with germline; a read error may underlie this. The V gene is TRBV7-2, the J gene TRBJ2-7; 10 bases line up with TRBD1. Germline values: CDR1 SGHTA, CDR2 FQGNSA. This CDR3 is built from 14 residues. The CDR3 DNA follows: TGTGCCAGCAGCTGGGGGGACAGGGGACCACCTACGTTATTC. Encoded protein: CASSWGDRGPPTLF.

V usage is TRBV11-2 and J usage is TRBJ2-7; D possibly corresponds to TRBD2 (7 bases). Germline lookup yields CDR1 SGHAT and CDR2 FQNNGV. V lost 4 bases and J lost 7, with 20 bases in between. This CDR3 spans 15 amino acids. In DNA, the CDR3 is TGTGCCAGCAGCTCAACTTCGGGGGGCAGGTATGAGCAGTACTTC. It yields the protein CASSSTSGGRYEQYF.

The chain links TRBV10-3 to TRBJ2-3; no reliable D call. In germline, CDR1 is ENHRY, CDR2 SYGVKD. The ends were cut back, 10 bases at V and 2 bases at J, with 10 bases in the middle. The CDR3 has 12 amino acids. The CDR3, as DNA: TGTGCCACCCAGTCACCCACAGATACGCAGTATTTT. Amino acid sequence: CATQSPTDTQYF.

CDR3 in amino acids: CASRAGVTQPQHF. The CDR3 coding sequence is TGTGCCAGCAGGGCAGGGGTAACTCAGCCCCAGCATTTT. The V and J genes are TRBV27 and TRBJ1-5, with D possibly matching TRBD1 (6 bases). V shed 6 bases and J shed 6 bases, with 12 bases lying between them. The CDR3 covers 13 residues. The germline gives CDR1 MNHEY, CDR2 SMNVEV (reference sequence).

Only a few counts were recorded for this clone. V usage is TRBV3-1 (or the pseudogene TRBV3-2) and J usage is TRBJ1-2, with D unresolved. The CDR3 consists of 14 residues. Trimming left V 2 bases short and J 4 bases short, with 11 bases between. Per the germline V gene, CDR1 is LGHDT and CDR2 is YNNKEL (reference sequence). CDR3 in amino acids: CASSQRGSGYGYTF. CDR3 nucleotide sequence: TGTGCCAGCAGCCAAAGAGGCAGCGGCTATGGCTACACCTTC.

This chain connects TRBV13 to TRBJ2-2; D gene ambiguous. Trimming removed 5 bases at V and 9 bases at J, with 13 bases between. This CDR3 spans 13 amino acids. Germline V gene data show CDR1 as PRHDT and CDR2 as FYEKMQ (reference sequence). CDR3 protein: CASSVKPFWELFF. The CDR3 DNA reads as TGTGCCAGCAGCGTCAAGCCATTTTGGGAGCTGTTTTTT. The full variable domain, with the rest looked up from reference TRBV13 and TRBJ2-2, is AAGVIQSPRHLIKEKRETATLKCYPIPRHDTVYWYQQGPGQDPQFLISFYEKMQSDKGSIPDRFSAQQFSDYHSELNMSSLELGDSALYFCASSVKPFWELFFGEGSRLTVL.

The chain couples TRBV6-5 to TRBJ2-3; D might be TRBD1 (6 bases). The CDR3 is 15 amino acids. Germline CDR1 and CDR2: MNHEY and SVGAGI. The V end lost 4 bases, the J end lost 0 bases, and 11 bases lay between the germline ends. CDR3 in DNA: TGTGCCAGCAGTTTCAGACAGGCGAGCACAGATACGCAGTATTTT. Its protein is CASSFRQASTDTQYF.

This clone showed up just once. The chain carries TRBV10-2 and TRBJ1-4; no clear D gene. The CDR3 contains 13 residues. Trimming took 8 bases from V and 0 from J, leaving 7 bases between them. Germline V gives CDR1 WSHSY, CDR2 SAAADI. DNA for the CDR3: TGCGCCAGCGGGGAGGCAACTAATGAAAAACTGTTTTTT. Protein product: CASGEATNEKLFF.

V usage is TRBV11-3 and J usage is TRBJ2-5; D ambiguous. V was cut by 5 bases and J by 2 bases, with 9 bases left in between. The CDR3 runs 13 residues. Germline V CDR1 and CDR2: SGHNT, YENEEA. CDR3 residues: CASSKRLQETQYF. CDR3 nucleotide sequence: TGTGCCAGCAGCAAACGCCTACAAGAGACCCAGTACTTC.

The chain links TRBV5-6 to TRBJ1-1; D remains unclear. Germline V gives CDR1 SGHDT, CDR2 YYEEEE. The CDR3 length is 14 residues. V was pared by 1 base and J by 6 bases, with 13 bases between. CDR3 residues: CASSLSELWAEAFF. CDR3 coding DNA: TGTGCCAGCAGCTTGAGCGAGTTGTGGGCTGAAGCTTTCTTT.

J is TRBJ1-3 and V is TRBV29-1; D is possibly TRBD1 (5 bases). In germline, CDR1 is SQVTM, CDR2 ANQGSEA. The CDR3 contains 15 residues. V lost 3 bases and J 4 bases, leaving 16 bases between the germline ends. This CDR3 is CSVEIWQRTGNTIYF. The CDR3 bases are TGCAGCGTTGAGATCTGGCAAAGGACAGGAAACACCATATATTTT.

The rearrangement links TRBV4-2 to TRBJ1-5; D not resolved. Trimming took off 0 bases at V and 3 bases at J, with 18 bases between the two ends. The CDR3 has 18 residues. Germline CDR1 and CDR2: LGHNA and YNFKEQ. The CDR3 region is CASSQDRPSGRYNQPQHF. CDR3 in DNA: TGTGCCAGCAGCCAAGATAGACCTTCGGGGAGATACAATCAGCCCCAGCATTTT.

This clone was seen a single time. V gene TRBV30 combines with J gene TRBJ1-5, with D unresolved. This CDR3 comprises 13 residues. Trimming pared 2 bases from V and 1 base from J, leaving 6 bases between. CDR1 and CDR2 (germline): GTSNPN, SVGIG (reference sequence). CDR3 loop: CAWSFRSNQPQHF. In nucleotides, the CDR3 is TGTGCCTGGAGTTTCAGAAGCAATCAGCCCCAGCATTTT.

This chain uses TRBV5-5 with TRBJ2-7, with unresolved D. CDR1 and CDR2 from the germline V gene are SGHKS and YYEKEE (reference sequence). V was cut by 1 base and J by 3 bases, with 17 bases left in between. The length of the CDR3 is 16 residues. The CDR3 DNA sequence: TGTGCCAGCAGCTTGTCCCTCGTTCTCGCAGACTACGAGCAGTACTTC. Encoded protein: CASSLSLVLADYEQYF.

This clone was detected only a few times. A junction boundary mismatches the germline segment, possibly from a read error. The V and J genes are TRBV18 and TRBJ2-2, with TRBD1 matching over 7 bases. The CDR3 runs to 15 residues. From germline, CDR1 is KGHSH and CDR2 LQKENI. CDR3 amino acids: CASSAPGQYTGELFF. CDR3 nucleotides: TGTGCCAGCTCAGCACCGGGACAGTACACCGGGGAGCTGTTTTTT.

The rearrangement links TRBV19 to TRBJ1-3, with a tentative D call TRBD1 (6 bases). V was clipped by 7 bases and J by 3 bases, with 19 bases between them. This CDR3 comprises 16 residues. Germline lookup yields CDR1 LNHDA and CDR2 SQIVND (reference sequence). The CDR3 protein is CASNSPGAGDGNTIYF. As DNA, the CDR3 is TGTGCCAGTAACTCCCCAGGGGCTGGGGATGGAAACACCATATATTTT.

The V gene is TRBV30, the J gene TRBJ1-1; 12 nucleotides line up with TRBD1. Germline values: CDR1 GTSNPN, CDR2 SVGIG (reference sequence). The CDR3 runs to 14 residues. V shed 3 bases, J shed 5 bases, and the junction held 4 bases outside the gene matches. The CDR3 nucleotides are TGTGCCTGGAGACCGGGACAGGGGGCTACTGAAGCTTTCTTT. This encodes CAWRPGQGATEAFF.

This clone occurred a few times. J is TRBJ2-7 and V is TRBV4-2; 7 bases agree with TRBD2. V was pared by 1 base and J by 2 bases, with 2 bases of the junction left unmatched. Looked up from germline, CDR1 is LGHNA and CDR2 is YNFKEQ. The CDR3 has 14 residues. The DNA for the CDR3 is TGTGCCAGCAGCCAAGGGGAGGGCCCCTACGAGCAGTACTTC. Protein: CASSQGEGPYEQYF.

The J gene is TRBJ1-3, the V gene TRBV6-2 or TRBV6-3; 10 bases match TRBD1. Trimming at V came to 1 base and at J to 4 bases, leaving 7 bases not matched to a gene. The germline V gene has CDR1 MNHEY and CDR2 SVGEGT. The CDR3 sequence is 17 residues long. As DNA, the CDR3 is TGTGCCAGCAGTTACTACCGGGACAGGGGATCCGGAAACACCATATATTTT. It is translated as CASSYYRDRGSGNTIYF.

The chain combines TRBV7-9 with TRBJ1-2, with 8 bases lining up with TRBD1. The V gene's germline CDR1 is SEHNR and CDR2 FQNEAQ (reference sequence). The V and J ends lost 5 bases and 8 bases, in that order; junction bases with no gene match: 13. The CDR3 extends over 15 amino acids. CDR3 sequence: CASSIWDRSASGYTF. In DNA, the CDR3 is TGTGCCAGCAGCATCTGGGACAGGTCCGCATCGGGCTACACCTTC.

The genes are TRBV27 and TRBJ1-6, with 9 bases fitting TRBD1. The CDR3 sequence is 16 residues long. V lost 5 bases, J lost 2 bases, and 4 bases stayed unmatched. Germline values: CDR1 MNHEY, CDR2 SMNVEV (reference sequence). DNA for the CDR3: TGTGCCAGCAGTGGGGACAGGGTCCCCTATAATTCACCCCTCCACTTT. Amino acid sequence: CASSGDRVPYNSPLHF.

The V call is TRBV11-3, the J call TRBJ2-2, with TRBD1 matching over 8 bases. The CDR3 consists of 18 residues. V trimming: 2 bases; J trimming: 2 bases; junction bases outside the gene matches: 10. Germline CDR1 reads SGHNT; CDR2 reads YENEEA. The CDR3 spells CASSLPSGTGGNTGELFF. For the CDR3, the DNA is TGTGCCAGCAGCTTACCAAGTGGGACAGGAGGTAACACCGGGGAGCTGTTTTTT. The complete variable domain, with remaining parts taken from reference TRBV11-3 and TRBJ2-2, reads EAGVVQSPRYKIIEKKQPVAFWCNPISGHNTLYWYLQNLGQGPELLIRYENEEAVDDSQLPKDRFSAERLKGVDSTLKIQPAELGDSAVYLCASSLPSGTGGNTGELFFGEGSRLTVL.

The chain has TRBV19 and TRBJ2-1; D remains ambiguous. This CDR3 is 14 amino acids long. Germline V gene lookup returns CDR1 LNHDA and CDR2 SQIVND (reference sequence). Trimming pared 1 base from V and 7 bases from J, leaving 11 bases between. The CDR3 loop reads CASSIGSERNEQFF. In nucleotides, the CDR3 is TGTGCCAGTAGTATAGGTTCGGAGAGGAATGAGCAGTTCTTC.

V gene TRBV7-9 combines with J gene TRBJ1-5, with TRBD1 matching over 7 bases. Germline CDR1 is SEHNR and CDR2 is FQNEAQ (reference sequence). V gave up 3 bases and J gave up 6 bases; unmatched junction bases: 8. CDR3 size: 15 residues. CDR3 bases: TGTGCCAGCAGCTTTTCCACAGGGGAAGGTCAGCCCCAGCATTTT. It is translated as CASSFSTGEGQPQHF.

This chain joins TRBV12-3 or TRBV12-4 and TRBJ2-5; 8 positions match TRBD1. V lost 4 bases and J lost 4; bases outside the gene matches: 2. CDR3 length: 13 residues. The CDR3 protein is CASSSQGAETQYF. The CDR3 DNA follows: TGTGCCAGCAGTTCCCAGGGGGCAGAGACCCAGTACTTC.